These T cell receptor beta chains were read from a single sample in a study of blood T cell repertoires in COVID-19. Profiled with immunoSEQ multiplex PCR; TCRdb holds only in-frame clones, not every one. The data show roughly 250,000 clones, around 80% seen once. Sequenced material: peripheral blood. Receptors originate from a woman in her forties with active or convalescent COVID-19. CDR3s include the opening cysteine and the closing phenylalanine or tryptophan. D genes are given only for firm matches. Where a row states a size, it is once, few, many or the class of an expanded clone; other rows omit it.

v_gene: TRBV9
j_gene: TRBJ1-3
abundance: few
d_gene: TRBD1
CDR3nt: TGTGCCAGCAGCGCAAGGACAGGGGGAACCACCATATATTTT
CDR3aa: CASSARTGGTTIYF

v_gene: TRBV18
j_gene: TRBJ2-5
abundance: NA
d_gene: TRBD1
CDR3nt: TGTGCCAGCTCACCGGACAGGACAGTATACCAAGAGACCCAGTACTTC
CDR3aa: CASSPDRTVYQETQYF

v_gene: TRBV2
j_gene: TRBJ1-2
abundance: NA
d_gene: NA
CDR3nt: TGTGCCAGCATAACGGGAGGTGAGGGCTACACCTTC
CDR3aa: CASITGGEGYTF

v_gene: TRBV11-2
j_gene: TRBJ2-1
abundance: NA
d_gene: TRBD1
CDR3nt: TGTGCCAGCAGCTTGCGACAGGGCCCCTACAATGAGCAGTTCTTC
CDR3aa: CASSLRQGPYNEQFF

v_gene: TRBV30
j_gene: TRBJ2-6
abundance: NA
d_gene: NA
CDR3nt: TGTGCCTGGTCACGGGGAGGTGGGGCCAACGTCCTGACTTTC
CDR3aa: CAWSRGGGANVLTF

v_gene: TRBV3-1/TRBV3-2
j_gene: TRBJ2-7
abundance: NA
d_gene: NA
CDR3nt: TGTGCCAGCAGCCAAGGCACTCTCACCTACGAGCAGTACTTC
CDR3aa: CASSQGTLTYEQYF

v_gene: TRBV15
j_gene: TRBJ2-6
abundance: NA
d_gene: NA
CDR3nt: TGTGCCACCAGCAGAGACGAGGATGTGGCAGGGGCCAACGTCCTGACTTTC
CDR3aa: CATSRDEDVAGANVLTF

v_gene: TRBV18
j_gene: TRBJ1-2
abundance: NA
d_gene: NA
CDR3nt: TGTGCCAGCTCACCAGCCACAGAAACGTATGGCTACACCTTC
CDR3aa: CASSPATETYGYTF

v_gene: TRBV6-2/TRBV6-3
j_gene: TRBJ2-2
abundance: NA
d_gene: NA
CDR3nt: TGTGCCAGCAGTCGGACACGGGTTAACACCGGGGAGCTGTTTTTT
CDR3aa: CASSRTRVNTGELFF

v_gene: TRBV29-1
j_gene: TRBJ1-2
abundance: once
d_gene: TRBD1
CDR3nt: TGCAGCGTTAATGACAGGGGGGCCTATGGCTACACCTTC
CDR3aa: CSVNDRGAYGYTF

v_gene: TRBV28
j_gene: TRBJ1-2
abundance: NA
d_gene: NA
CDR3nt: TGTGCCAGCAGTGAGAGACAGGAGGCCTACTCCAGCGATGGCTACACCTTC
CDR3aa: CASSERQEAYSSDGYTF

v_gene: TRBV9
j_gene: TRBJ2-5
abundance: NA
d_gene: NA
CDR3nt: TGTGCCAGCAGCGTTGACAGGGAGGCGGGAGAGACCCAGTACTTC
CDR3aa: CASSVDREAGETQYF

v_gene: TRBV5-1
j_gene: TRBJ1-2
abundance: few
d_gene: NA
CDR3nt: TGCGCCAGCAGCATACAGGGATATGGCTACACCTTC
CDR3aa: CASSIQGYGYTF

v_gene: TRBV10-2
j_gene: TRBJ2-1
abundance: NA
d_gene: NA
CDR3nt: TGCGCCAGCAGCCTCCGAAAAACTCATGAGCAGTTCTTC
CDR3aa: CASSLRKTHEQFF

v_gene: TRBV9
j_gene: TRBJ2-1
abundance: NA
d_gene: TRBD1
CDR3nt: TGTGCCAGCAGCGTAGAAGGGACAGGGCGGGATGAGCAGTTCTTC
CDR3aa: CASSVEGTGRDEQFF

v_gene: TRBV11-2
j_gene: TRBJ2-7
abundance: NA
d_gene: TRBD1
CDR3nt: TGTGCCAGCAGCCCCGACAGGGTTTTCGACGAGCAGTACTTC
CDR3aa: CASSPDRVFDEQYF

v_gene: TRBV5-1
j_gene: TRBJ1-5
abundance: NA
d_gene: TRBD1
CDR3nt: TGCGCCAGCAGCTGGGGACAGGGGGATCAGCCCCAGCATTTT
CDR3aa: CASSWGQGDQPQHF

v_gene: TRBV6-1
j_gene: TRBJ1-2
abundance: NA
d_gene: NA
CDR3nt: TGTGCCAGCAGTGAATCACCCAGGGAGGGGGGCTATGGCTACACCTTC
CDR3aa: CASSESPREGGYGYTF

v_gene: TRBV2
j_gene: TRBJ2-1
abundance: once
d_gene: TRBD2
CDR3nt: TGTGCCAGCAGCCTCACTAGCGGGGGGACCTATCTAACCTACAATGAGCAGTTCTTC
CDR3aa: CASSLTSGGTYLTYNEQFF

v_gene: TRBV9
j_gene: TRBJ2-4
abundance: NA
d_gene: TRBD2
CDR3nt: TGTGCCAGCAGCCTTAGCGGGGGGGCGTTAAACATTCAGTACTTC
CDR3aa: CASSLSGGALNIQYF

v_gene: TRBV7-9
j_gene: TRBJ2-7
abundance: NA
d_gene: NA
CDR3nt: TGTGCCAACATCGACTCAGTTTATAGGTCTTTTGAGTCCTACGAGCAGTACTTC
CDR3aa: CANIDSVYRSFESYEQYF

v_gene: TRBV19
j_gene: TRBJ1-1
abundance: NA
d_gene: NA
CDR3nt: TGTGCCAGCAGGGGTATGAACACTGAAGCTTTCTTT
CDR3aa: CASRGMNTEAFF

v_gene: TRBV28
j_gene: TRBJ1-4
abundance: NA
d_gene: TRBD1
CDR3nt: TGTGCCAGCAGTTCCCTGGACAGGGCCCCTGGGTCTAATGAAAAACTGTTTTTT
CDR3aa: CASSSLDRAPGSNEKLFF

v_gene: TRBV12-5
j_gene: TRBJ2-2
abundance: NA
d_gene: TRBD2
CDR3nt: TGTGCTAGTGGTGCGGGACTAAAGCGGGGGCCAGACACCGGGGAGCTGTTTTTT
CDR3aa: CASGAGLKRGPDTGELFF

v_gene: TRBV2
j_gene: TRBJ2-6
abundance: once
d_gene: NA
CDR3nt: TGTGCCACCTCAACAGTCTCTGGGGCCAACGTCCTGACTTTC
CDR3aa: CATSTVSGANVLTF